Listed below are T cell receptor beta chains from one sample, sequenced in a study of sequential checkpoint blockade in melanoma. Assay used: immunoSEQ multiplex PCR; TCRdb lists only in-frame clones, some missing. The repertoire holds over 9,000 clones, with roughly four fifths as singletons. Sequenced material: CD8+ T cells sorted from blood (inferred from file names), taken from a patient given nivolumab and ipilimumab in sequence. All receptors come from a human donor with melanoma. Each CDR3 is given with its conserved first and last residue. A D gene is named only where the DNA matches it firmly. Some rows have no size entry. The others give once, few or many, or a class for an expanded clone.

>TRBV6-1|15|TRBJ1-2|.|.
CASSEAGEGLDGYTF
TGTGCCAGCAGTGAAGCGGGGGAGGGGCTCGATGGCTACACCTTC
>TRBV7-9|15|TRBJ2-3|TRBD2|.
CASSLTSGVTDTQYF
TGTGCCAGCAGCTTGACTAGCGGGGTTACAGATACGCAGTATTTT
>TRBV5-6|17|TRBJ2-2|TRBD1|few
CASSYVQGVGNTGELFF
TGTGCCAGCAGCTACGTCCAGGGGGTGGGGAACACCGGGGAGCTGTTTTTT
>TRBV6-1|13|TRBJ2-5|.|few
CASSGAAQETQYF
TGTGCCAGCAGTGGGGCAGCCCAAGAGACCCAGTACTTC
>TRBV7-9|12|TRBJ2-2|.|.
CASSLLTGELFF
TGTGCCAGCAGCTTACTAACCGGGGAGCTGTTTTTT
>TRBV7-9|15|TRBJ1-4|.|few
CASSSSRGLNEKLFF
TGTGCCAGCAGTTCGTCGAGGGGACTCAATGAAAAACTGTTTTTT
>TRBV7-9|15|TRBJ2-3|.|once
CASSPPGLSTDTQYF
TGTGCCAGCAGCCCCCCGGGACTTAGCACAGATACGCAGTATTTT
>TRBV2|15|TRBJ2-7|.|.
CASSGPQGTLYEQYF
TGTGCCAGCAGTGGACCTCAGGGAACCCTCTACGAGCAGTACTTC
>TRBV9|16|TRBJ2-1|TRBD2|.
CASSLRLAGVRNEQFF
TGTGCCAGCAGCCTGAGACTAGCGGGAGTGCGCAATGAGCAGTTCTTC
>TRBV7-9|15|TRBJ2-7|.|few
CASSLIRQGSYEQYF
TGTGCCAGCAGCTTAATACGGCAGGGTAGCTACGAGCAGTACTTC
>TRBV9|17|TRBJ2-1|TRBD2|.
CASSVTGTSGSTHEQFF
TGTGCCAGCAGCGTCACCGGGACTAGCGGGAGTACCCATGAGCAGTTCTTC
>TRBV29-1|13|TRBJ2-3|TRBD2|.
CSVEWRGADTQYF
TGCAGCGTTGAATGGCGGGGGGCAGATACGCAGTATTTT
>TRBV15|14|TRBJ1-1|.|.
CATSREGAGTEAFF
TGTGCCACCAGCAGAGAGGGAGCGGGCACTGAAGCTTTCTTT
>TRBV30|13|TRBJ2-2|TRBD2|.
CAHNSGETGELFF
TGTGCCCACAACAGCGGGGAAACCGGGGAGCTGTTTTTT
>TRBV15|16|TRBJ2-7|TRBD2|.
CATSTGLAGGGYEQYF
TGTGCCACCAGCACCGGACTAGCGGGAGGGGGGTACGAGCAGTACTTC
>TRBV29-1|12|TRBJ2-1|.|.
CSVEERYNEQFF
TGCAGCGTTGAAGAGCGGTACAATGAGCAGTTCTTC
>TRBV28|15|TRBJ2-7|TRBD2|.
CASSLRGLAVHEQYF
TGTGCCAGCAGTTTAAGGGGTCTAGCGGTCCACGAGCAGTACTTC
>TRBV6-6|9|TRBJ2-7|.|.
CASSVWQYF
TGTGCCAGCAGTGTCTGGCAGTACTTC
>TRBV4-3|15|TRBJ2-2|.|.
CASSQDSRNTGELFF
TGCGCCAGCAGTCAAGATAGCCGGAACACCGGGGAGCTGTTTTTT
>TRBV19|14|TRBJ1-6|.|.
CASSIPGLSSPLHF
TGTGCCAGTAGTATTCCGGGACTAAGTTCACCCCTCCACTTT
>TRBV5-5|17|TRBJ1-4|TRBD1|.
CASSHGTVLFPSEKLFF
TGTGCCAGCAGCCATGGGACAGTTCTTTTTCCTAGTGAAAAACTGTTTTTT
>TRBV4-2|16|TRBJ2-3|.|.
CASSQDGTSATDTQYF
TGTGCCAGCAGCCAAGACGGGACTTCCGCTACAGATACGCAGTATTTT
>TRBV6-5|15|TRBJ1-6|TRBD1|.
CASTIEGAGNSPLHF
TGTGCCAGCACCATAGAGGGGGCAGGGAATTCACCCCTCCACTTT
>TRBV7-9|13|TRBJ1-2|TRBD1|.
CASSGQGFYGYTF
TGTGCCAGCAGCGGACAGGGTTTTTATGGCTACACCTTC
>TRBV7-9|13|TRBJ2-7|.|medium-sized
CASSLGTTYEQYF
TGTGCCAGCAGCTTGGGGACAACCTACGAGCAGTACTTC
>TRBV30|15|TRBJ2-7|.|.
CAWSYGTQSSYEQYF
TGTGCCTGGAGTTATGGGACTCAGAGCTCCTACGAGCAGTACTTC
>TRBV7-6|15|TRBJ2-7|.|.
CASTLGGDSSYEQYF
TGTGCCAGCACCCTAGGGGGTGATAGCTCCTACGAGCAGTACTTC
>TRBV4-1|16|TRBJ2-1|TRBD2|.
CASSQELAGGFNEQFF
TGCGCCAGCAGCCAAGAACTAGCGGGAGGGTTCAATGAGCAGTTCTTC
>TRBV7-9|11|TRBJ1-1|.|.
CASLGNTEAFF
TGTGCCAGCCTAGGGAACACTGAAGCTTTCTTT
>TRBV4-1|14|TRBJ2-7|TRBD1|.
CASSKRQGAYEQYF
TGCGCCAGCAGCAAAAGACAGGGGGCCTACGAGCAGTACTTC
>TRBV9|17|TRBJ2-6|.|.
CASSPEGGGFGANVLTF
TGTGCCAGCAGCCCAGAGGGGGGGGGCTTCGGGGCCAACGTCCTGACTTTC
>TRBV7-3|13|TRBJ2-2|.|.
CASSLGGNGELFF
TGTGCCAGCAGCTTAGGGGGGAACGGGGAGCTGTTTTTT
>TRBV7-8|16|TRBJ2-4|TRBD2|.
CASSWGEGEDKNIQYF
TGTGCCAGCAGCTGGGGGGAGGGAGAGGACAAAAACATTCAGTACTTC
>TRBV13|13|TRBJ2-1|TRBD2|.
CASSWGGQGEQFF
TGTGCCAGCAGCTGGGGAGGGCAAGGTGAGCAGTTCTTC
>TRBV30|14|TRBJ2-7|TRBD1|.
CAWSRTGGGDEQYF
TGTGCCTGGAGTAGAACAGGGGGAGGAGACGAGCAGTACTTC
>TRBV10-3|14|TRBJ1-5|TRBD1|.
CAIRGTGDNQPQHF
TGTGCCATCAGAGGGACAGGGGACAATCAGCCCCAGCATTTT
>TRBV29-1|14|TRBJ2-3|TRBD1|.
CSVSTGVGRDTQYF
TGCAGCGTTTCTACAGGGGTCGGTAGGGATACGCAGTATTTT
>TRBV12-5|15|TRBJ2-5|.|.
CASGFPDRIQETQYF
TGTGCTAGTGGTTTTCCCGACAGGATTCAAGAGACCCAGTACTTC
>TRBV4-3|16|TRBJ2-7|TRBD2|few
CASSQRLAGEGNEQYF
TGCGCCAGCAGCCAGCGACTAGCGGGAGAAGGGAACGAGCAGTACTTC
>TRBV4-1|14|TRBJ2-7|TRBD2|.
CASSPFAGAYEQYF
TGCGCCAGCAGCCCCTTCGCGGGAGCCTACGAGCAGTACTTC
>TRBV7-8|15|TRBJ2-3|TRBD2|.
CATERGTSGTDTQYF
TGTGCCACCGAGAGGGGGACTAGCGGCACAGATACGCAGTATTTT
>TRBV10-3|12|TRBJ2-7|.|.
CAILTGSYEQYF
TGTGCCATCTTAACAGGATCCTACGAGCAGTACTTC
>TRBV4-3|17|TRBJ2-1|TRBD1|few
CASSPGTATNSYNEQFF
TGCGCCAGCAGCCCTGGGACAGCCACTAACTCCTACAATGAGCAGTTCTTC
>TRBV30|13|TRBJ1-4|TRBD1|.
CAWSGTGVEKLFF
TGTGCCTGGTCCGGGACAGGGGTTGAAAAACTGTTTTTT
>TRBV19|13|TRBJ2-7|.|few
CASSAGLSYEQYF
TGTGCCAGTAGTGCGGGACTTTCCTACGAGCAGTACTTC
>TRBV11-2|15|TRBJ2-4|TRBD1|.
CASSSWTGEVNIQYF
TGTGCCAGCAGCTCTTGGACAGGGGAGGTGAACATTCAGTACTTC
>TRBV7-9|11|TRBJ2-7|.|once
CASSLSYEQYF
TGTGCCAGCAGCTTATCTTACGAGCAGTACTTC
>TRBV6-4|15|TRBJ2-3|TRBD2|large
CASSAGTSGSDTQYF
TGTGCCAGCAGTGCCGGGACTAGCGGGAGCGATACGCAGTATTTT
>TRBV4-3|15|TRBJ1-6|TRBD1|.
CASSQDGTVNSPLHF
TGCGCCAGCAGCCAAGATGGGACAGTAAATTCACCCCTCCACTTT
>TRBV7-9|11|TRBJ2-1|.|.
CASRLDGEQFF
TGTGCCAGCAGGCTAGACGGTGAGCAGTTCTTC
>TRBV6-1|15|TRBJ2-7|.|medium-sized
CASLMASGTSYEQYF
TGTGCCAGCTTGATGGCCTCAGGAACATCCTACGAGCAGTACTTC
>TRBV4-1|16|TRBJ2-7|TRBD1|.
CASSSRSRDSSYEQYF
TGCGCCAGCAGCTCTAGATCCCGGGACAGTTCTTACGAGCAGTACTTC
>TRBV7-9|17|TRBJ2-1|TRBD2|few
CASSQETSGGDYNEQFF
TGTGCCAGCAGTCAAGAAACTAGCGGGGGTGACTACAATGAGCAGTTCTTC
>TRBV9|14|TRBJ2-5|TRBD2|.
CASSVYGGEETQYF
TGTGCCAGCAGCGTATATGGGGGGGAAGAGACCCAGTACTTC
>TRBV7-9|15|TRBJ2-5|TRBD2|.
CASSQGLAGDETQYF
TGTGCCAGCAGCCAAGGACTAGCGGGAGATGAGACCCAGTACTTC
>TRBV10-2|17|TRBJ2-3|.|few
CASSESQRYEVGDTQYF
TGCGCCAGCAGTGAGTCGCAACGGTACGAGGTAGGCGATACGCAGTATTTT
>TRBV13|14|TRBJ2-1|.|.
CASSLLFGVDEQFF
TGTGCCAGCAGCCTACTCTTCGGGGTCGATGAGCAGTTCTTC
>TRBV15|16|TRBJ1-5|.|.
CATSRGKQGFNQPQHF
TGTGCCACCAGCAGAGGGAAACAGGGTTTCAATCAGCCCCAGCATTTT